These 27 T cell receptor beta chains originate from one sample sequenced in a study of T-cell reconstitution after alpha-beta-depleted transplantation in children. A TCRbeta library incorporating unique molecular identifiers was prepared. TCRdb fed the PCR reads into MiXCR, producing one record per CDR3 protein. The repertoire has about 240,000 distinct CDR3 sequences, around 12% of them found once; the top ten carry about 2.4%. The input for sequencing was PBMCs from the stem cell graft donor, taken from the stem cell graft. The source of these receptors is a human donor who donated a stem cell graft to a child with acute lymphoblastic leukemia.

The sample holds many counts of this clonotype. The chain couples TRBV28 to TRBJ2-1, with 10 bases identical to TRBD1. This CDR3 comprises 15 residues. From germline, CDR1 is MDHEN and CDR2 SYDVKM. Losses at the gene ends were 5 bases for V and 12 bases for J; bases not matched to a gene: 13. The CDR3 nucleotides read TGTGCCAGCAGTAACGGGGGACAGGGGCCCCACGGGCAGTTCTTC. Amino acids: CASSNGGQGPHGQFF.

Regarding this clonotype: A read error may explain this, as a much larger clone is one base away. J is TRBJ2-7 and V is TRBV6-2 or TRBV6-3; D is unclear. Germline lookup yields CDR1 MNHEY and CDR2 SVGEGT. The V end was cut by 2 bases, the J end by 2 bases, with 13 bases between. The length of the CDR3 is 15 residues. The CDR3 bases are TGTGCCAGCAGTTACGGGCTAGTGGCCACCTACGAGCAGTACTTC. It codes for CASSYGLVATYEQYF.

This clonotype has a count of ten or more. V gene TRBV28 combines with J gene TRBJ2-3; 8 positions agree with TRBD2. This CDR3 spans 14 amino acids. V lost 6 bases, J lost 1 base, and 3 bases stayed unmatched. The V gene's germline CDR1 is MDHEN and CDR2 SYDVKM. The CDR3 is CASRRREGTDTQYF. CDR3 DNA: TGTGCCAGCAGGCGGCGGGAGGGCACAGATACGCAGTATTTT. The full variable domain, rest sourced from reference TRBV28 and TRBJ2-3, is DVKVTQSSRYLVKRTGEKVFLECVQDMDHENMFWYRQDPGLGLRLIYFSYDVKMKEKGDIPEGYSVSREKKERFSLILESASTNQTSMYLCASRRREGTDTQYFGPGTRLTVL.

This clonotype was recorded many times. This sequence joins TRBV5-1 and TRBJ2-1, with TRBD1 identical over 8 bases. This CDR3 contains 14 residues. V was clipped by 4 bases and J by 7 bases; unmatched bases: 7. Germline loops: CDR1 SGHRS, CDR2 YFSETQ. Here the CDR3 DNA reads TGCGCCAGCAGCGGGCGGACAGGGTTAAATGAGCAGTTCTTC. Translation gives CASSGRTGLNEQFF.

This clonotype has at least ten counts. The CDR3 sequence: CASSPLGGAEGGNTIYF. CDR3 DNA: TGTGCCAGCAGCCCCCTAGGAGGGGCCGAAGGTGGAAACACCATATATTTT. V gene TRBV14 combines with J gene TRBJ1-3; possible D gene TRBD1, 5 bases. The CDR3 covers 17 residues. From germline, CDR1 is SGHDN and CDR2 FVKESK. Trimming left V 4 bases short and J 3 bases short, with 19 bases between.

This chain connects TRBV5-6 to TRBJ2-2; D call uncertain. The V gene lost 5 bases and the J gene lost 8 bases, with 13 bases spanning the gap. This CDR3 is built from 13 residues. The germline CDR1 and CDR2 sequences are SGHDT and YYEEEE. CDR3 loop: CASSFVGLGELFF. The CDR3 DNA is TGTGCCAGCAGTTTTGTAGGTCTTGGGGAGCTGTTTTTT.

V and J are TRBV30 and TRBJ2-7, with 7 bases lining up with TRBD1. The germline CDR1 and CDR2 sequences are GTSNPN and SVGIG (reference sequence). Trimming cost V 5 bases and J 0 bases; bases outside gene matches: 10. The CDR3 spans 15 residues. The CDR3 reads CAWGPGQTYSYEQYF. The CDR3 DNA follows: TGTGCCTGGGGACCGGGACAGACGTACTCCTACGAGCAGTACTTC.

With respect to this clonotype: This could be a read error, since a much larger clone is one nucleotide away. This rearrangement joins TRBV30 to TRBJ2-7; tentative D call: TRBD1 (6 bases). The germline gives CDR1 GTSNPN, CDR2 SVGIG (reference sequence). The length of the CDR3 is 13 residues. In DNA form, the CDR3 reads TGTGCCTGGACTGGACAGTTTTCCTCCGAGCAGTACTTC. This translates into CAWTGQFSSEQYF.

This clonotype appeared a few times. The V gene is TRBV19, the J gene TRBJ2-7; D possibly corresponds to TRBD2 (6 bases). V gave up 5 bases and J gave up 0 bases, with 14 bases separating them. The CDR3 has 15 residues. Germline loops: CDR1 LNHDA, CDR2 SQIVND (reference sequence). The chain's CDR3 is CASSGTFQSSYEQYF. CDR3 DNA sequence: TGTGCCAGTAGTGGGACTTTCCAAAGCTCCTACGAGCAGTACTTC.

As for this clonotype: A much larger clone is a single base away; this may be a read error. The rearrangement joins TRBV9 to TRBJ2-6, with 8 bases fitting TRBD1. Germline V gene data show CDR1 as SGDLS and CDR2 as YYNGEE. The CDR3 sequence is 18 residues long. The CDR3 nucleotides read TGTGCCAGCAGCGTAGCCGTTGCAGGGGGCGCTGGGGCCAACGGCCTGACTTTC. Protein product: CASSVAVAGGAGANGLTF.

Ten or more counts support this clonotype. J is TRBJ2-3 and V is TRBV7-2; no definite D call. The CDR3 is 13 amino acids. Trimming left V 3 bases short and J 6 bases short, with 10 bases between. Germline-derived CDR1 and CDR2 are SGHTA and FQGNSA. Here the CDR3 DNA reads TGTGCCAGCAGCTTGGTTGGTCGGGATACGCAGTATTTT. This translates into CASSLVGRDTQYF. Combining the CDR3 with reference TRBV7-2 and TRBJ2-3 gives the whole variable domain GAGVSQSPSNKVTEKGKDVELRCDPISGHTALYWYRQSLGQGLEFLIYFQGNSAPDKSGLPSDRFSAERTGGSVSTLTIQRTQQEDSAVYLCASSLVGRDTQYFGPGTRLTVL.

This clonotype has at least ten counts. The rearrangement links TRBV20-1 to TRBJ2-7, with a weak D call TRBD1 (5 bases). This CDR3 contains 15 residues. V dropped 1 base and J dropped 5 bases, with 18 bases sitting between them. Germline loops: CDR1 DFQATT, CDR2 SNEGSKA (reference sequence). CDR3 region: CSARGTGRTTHEQYF. Here the CDR3 DNA reads TGCAGTGCTAGAGGTACAGGCCGCACGACCCACGAGCAGTACTTC.

This clonotype was seen at least ten times. V is TRBV27 and J is TRBJ1-2; the D is unclear. V lost 4 bases and J lost 2, with 5 bases in between. The CDR3 contains 12 residues. The V gene's germline CDR1 is MNHEY and CDR2 SMNVEV (reference sequence). The CDR3 DNA sequence: TGTGCCAGCAGTTCCGGCAACTATGGCTACACCTTC. Residues: CASSSGNYGYTF.

This clonotype showed up many times. The chain uses TRBV7-9 and TRBJ2-5; the D gene is possibly TRBD1 (5 bases). This CDR3 has 14 residues. V was pared by 5 bases and J by 4 bases, with 14 bases between. Germline loops: CDR1 SEHNR, CDR2 FQNEAQ (reference sequence). Here the CDR3 reads CASSVRAGIETQYF. CDR3 bases: TGTGCCAGCAGCGTCCGGGCAGGGATAGAGACCCAGTACTTC.

The table lists this clonotype with many counts. The CDR3 DNA is TGTGCCAGCAGTTTGGGGGGGCACAATTCACCCCTCCACTTT. As protein: CASSLGGHNSPLHF. The chain combines TRBV12-3 or TRBV12-4 with TRBJ1-6; possible D gene TRBD1, 6 bases. Deletions cut 3 bases from V and 7 bases from J, with 10 bases between. The CDR3 has 14 amino acids.

This clonotype was seen many times. The rearrangement joins TRBV7-9 to TRBJ2-3, with 8 nucleotides matching TRBD2. The CDR3 is 17 residues long. The junction had 11 bases not matched to a gene; V was cut back by 5 bases and J by 1 base. Germline V gene sequence: CDR1 SEHNR, CDR2 FQNEAQ (reference sequence). The CDR3 DNA is TGTGCCAGCAGCGAAATCGAGCGGGGGTGGGGCACAGATACGCAGTATTTT. Protein sequence: CASSEIERGWGTDTQYF. The variable domain in full, with the rest retrieved from reference TRBV7-9 and TRBJ2-3, is DTGVSQNPRHKITKRGQNVTFRCDPISEHNRLYWYRQTLGQGPEFLTYFQNEAQLEKSRLLSDRFSAERPKGSFSTLEIQRTEQGDSAMYLCASSEIERGWGTDTQYFGPGTRLTVL.

A note on this clonotype: This may arise from a read error, as a much more abundant clone is one base away. V usage is TRBV6-1 and J usage is TRBJ1-2; 9 positions match TRBD1. CDR1 and CDR2 (germline): MNHNS, SASEGT. CDR3 length: 17 residues. The CDR3 DNA reads TGTGACAGCAGTGTTGGACAGGGGTCGCGCGGAATGTTTGGCTACACCTTC. Translated: CDSSVGQGSRGMFGYTF.

This clonotype was detected many times. The chain employs TRBV29-1 and TRBJ2-7, with 10 bases that match TRBD1. V lost 5 bases and J lost 2; bases outside the gene matches: 3. This CDR3 spans 13 amino acids. Germline V lookup: CDR1 SQVTM, CDR2 ANQGSEA. CDR3 coding DNA: TGCAGCGTTAGGACAGGGGGTACCTACGAGCAGTACTTC. Protein product: CSVRTGGTYEQYF.

This clonotype was recorded at least ten times. The chain carries TRBV20-1 and TRBJ2-7, with TRBD2 identical over 8 bases. The V gene's germline CDR1 is DFQATT and CDR2 SNEGSKA (reference sequence). V lost 1 base to trimming and J lost 3 bases; unmatched junction nucleotides: 5. The CDR3 runs to 14 residues. CDR3 nucleotides: TGCAGTGCTAGAGTTCTAGCGGGCTTCTACGAGCAGTACTTC. It codes for CSARVLAGFYEQYF.

This clonotype was detected many times. This sequence joins TRBV7-9 and TRBJ2-2; no reliable D call. The germline V gene encodes CDR1 SEHNR and CDR2 FQNEAQ (reference sequence). The germline V and J ends were trimmed by 5 bases and 5 bases, with 6 bases remaining between them. This CDR3 comprises 12 residues. CDR3 coding DNA: TGTGCCAGCAGCCCGTGGACCGGGGAGCTGTTTTTT. The encoded protein is CASSPWTGELFF.

For this clonotype: Since a much larger clone is just one base distant, this may be a read error. The J gene is TRBJ2-2, the V gene TRBV4-3, with D unresolved. Trimming removed 10 bases from V and 3 bases from J, with 18 bases in between. Germline V gene lookup returns CDR1 LGHNA and CDR2 YSLEER. This CDR3 comprises 15 residues. CDR3 in DNA: TGCGCCACCAGACCATCCGGTAGAGACACCGGGGAGCTGTTTTTT. Translating gives CATRPSGRDTGELFF.

The sample holds many counts of this clonotype. The rearrangement links TRBV30 to TRBJ1-4; a possible D gene is TRBD1 (5 bases). CDR1 GTSNPN and CDR2 SVGIG come from the germline V gene (reference sequence). Trimming took 0 bases from V and 8 from J, leaving 19 bases between them. The CDR3 runs 16 residues. CDR3 nucleotide sequence: TGTGCCTGGAGTGTTTTGGGGGAGATGTTAGAGGAAAAACTGTTTTTT. It encodes CAWSVLGEMLEEKLFF.

There are many counts of this clonotype. The J gene is TRBJ2-3, the V gene TRBV5-1; D is unresolved. The V end lost 4 bases, the J end lost 6 bases, and 6 bases lay between the germline ends. In germline, CDR1 is SGHRS, CDR2 YFSETQ. The CDR3 has 11 amino acids. In DNA form, the CDR3 reads TGCGCCAGCAGCCACGGCGATACGCAGTATTTT. Encoded protein: CASSHGDTQYF.

J is TRBJ1-2 and V is TRBV7-9; D ambiguous. This CDR3 is 11 amino acids long. With 0 bases removed from V and 10 bases from J, the gap between germline ends came to 6 bases. Germline lookup yields CDR1 SEHNR and CDR2 FQNEAQ (reference sequence). The CDR3: CASSLAQDYTF. CDR3 coding DNA: TGTGCCAGCAGCTTAGCACAAGACTACACCTTC.

The CDR3 here is CASSPGRYIPDTQYF. The CDR3 DNA sequence: TGTGCCAGCAGTCCCGGACGGTATATCCCAGATACGCAGTATTTT. The V gene is TRBV6-1, the J gene TRBJ2-3; unclear D gene. Germline V gene sequence: CDR1 MNHNS, CDR2 SASEGT. The CDR3 runs to 15 residues. Between the trimmed V and J ends, which lost 5 bases and 4 bases, there was a span of 16 bases.

This clonotype was seen repeatedly, ten times or more. This chain joins TRBV7-9 and TRBJ2-1; D call uncertain. The CDR3 spans 15 residues. Germline V gene sequence: CDR1 SEHNR, CDR2 FQNEAQ (reference sequence). Deletions cut 5 bases from V and 0 bases from J, with 11 bases between. CDR3 DNA: TGTGCCAGCAGCGCCACTCCTTTCTCCTACAATGAGCAGTTCTTC. It yields the protein CASSATPFSYNEQFF.

This clonotype came up many times. The chain carries TRBV12-3 or TRBV12-4 and TRBJ1-5; D is uncertain. The CDR3 runs 13 residues. V dropped 2 bases and J dropped 6 bases, with 8 bases sitting between them. DNA for the CDR3: TGTGCCAGCAGTTTATATGGGAGTCAGCCCCAGCATTTT. Its translation is CASSLYGSQPQHF.